These 10 T cell receptor beta chains originate from one sample sequenced in a study of blood T cell repertoires in COVID-19. Data came from immunoSEQ multiplex PCR; TCRdb stores just in-frame clones and leaves some out. The top ten clones hold 3.1% of a sample with fewer than 300,000 clones, 82% of them seen once. The sequencing input was peripheral blood. The receptors derive from a young woman with acute or convalescent COVID-19.

V gene TRBV6-2 or TRBV6-3 combines with J gene TRBJ2-7; TRBD1 aligns across 7 bases. This CDR3 comprises 13 residues. Germline assignment: CDR1 MNHEY and CDR2 SVGEGT. Trimming at V came to 4 bases and at J to 5 bases, leaving 5 bases not matched to a gene. CDR3 loop: CASSFYRGDEQYF. The CDR3 nucleotides are TGTGCCAGCAGTTTCTACAGGGGAGACGAGCAGTACTTC.

The V call is TRBV6-6, the J call TRBJ1-1; 8 bases are a match to TRBD1. The CDR3 is 13 residues long. The V and J ends lost 5 bases and 11 bases, in that order; junction bases with no gene match: 10. Germline CDR1 is MNHNY and CDR2 is SVGAGI (reference sequence). The CDR3 DNA reads as TGTGCCAGCAGTACCCGACAGGGGACAGCGGCTTTCTTT. Protein sequence: CASSTRQGTAAFF.

This clone has only a few counts. The chain has TRBV9 and TRBJ2-2, with D maybe TRBD2 (6 bases). V lost 4 bases and J lost 5, with 15 bases in between. This CDR3 is 15 amino acids long. Germline values: CDR1 SGDLS, CDR2 YYNGEE. The CDR3 reads CASSPLLALTGELFF. The CDR3 DNA follows: TGTGCCAGCAGCCCACTACTAGCCCTAACCGGGGAGCTGTTTTTT. Together with reference TRBV9 and TRBJ2-2, the CDR3 gives the full variable domain: DSGVTQTPKHLITATGQRVTLRCSPRSGDLSVYWYQQSLDQGLQFLIQYYNGEERAKGNILERFSAQQFPDLHSELNLSSLELGDSALYFCASSPLLALTGELFFGEGSRLTVL.

V is TRBV12-5 and J is TRBJ2-3, with D maybe TRBD2 (6 bases). The V gene's germline CDR1 is LGHNT and CDR2 FRNRAP. Trimming removed 6 bases from V and 2 bases from J, with 12 bases in between. CDR3 length equals 14 residues. The CDR3 nucleotides read TGTGCTAGTGGAATTAGCGGATACACAGATACGCAGTATTTT. Protein sequence: CASGISGYTDTQYF.

This CDR3 is CASSYSQVPYEQYF. In DNA, the CDR3 is TGTGCCAGCAGTTACTCGCAGGTTCCCTACGAGCAGTACTTC. V usage is TRBV6-5 and J usage is TRBJ2-7; no reliable D call. V dropped 0 bases and J dropped 2 bases, with 8 bases sitting between them. There are 14 residues in the CDR3. CDR1 and CDR2 from the germline V gene are MNHEY and SVGAGI.

The V and J genes are TRBV5-1 and TRBJ2-1; tentative D call: TRBD2 (6 bases). Per the germline V gene, CDR1 is SGHRS and CDR2 is YFSETQ. The CDR3 is made up of 15 amino acids. Trimming stripped 3 bases from V and 5 bases from J, with 15 bases between. Here the CDR3 DNA reads TGCGCCAGCAGCTCGCGGGACCTAAGCCACAATGAGCAGTTCTTC. It is translated as CASSSRDLSHNEQFF. Full variable domain (missing parts from reference TRBV5-1 and TRBJ2-1): KAGVTQTPRYLIKTRGQQVTLSCSPISGHRSVSWYQQTPGQGLQFLFEYFSETQRNKGNFPGRFSGRQFSNSRSEMNVSTLELGDSALYLCASSSRDLSHNEQFFGPGTRLTVL.

The chain uses TRBV10-3 and TRBJ1-5, with D possibly matching TRBD1 (5 bases). CDR1 and CDR2 (germline): ENHRY, SYGVKD. The length of the CDR3 is 15 residues. V lost 3 bases to trimming and J lost 1 base, with 10 bases between them. CDR3 amino acids: CAISEGDSSNQPQHF. Written as DNA, the CDR3 is TGTGCCATCAGTGAAGGGGACTCCAGCAATCAGCCCCAGCATTTT.

This chain joins TRBV5-1 and TRBJ2-1; TRBD1 matches 9 bases. The CDR3 has 16 residues. The germline gives CDR1 SGHRS, CDR2 YFSETQ. The V segment lost 1 base and the J segment 2 bases; nucleotides outside the gene matches: 4. This CDR3 is CASSLPTGGAYNEQFF. The CDR3 coding sequence is TGCGCCAGCAGCTTGCCGACAGGGGGGGCCTACAATGAGCAGTTCTTC.

The V gene is TRBV3-1 (or the pseudogene TRBV3-2), the J gene TRBJ1-3, with D hard to call. Germline CDR1 is LGHDT and CDR2 is YNNKEL (reference sequence). Trimming took off 1 base at V and 0 bases at J, with 7 bases between the two ends. This CDR3 is 15 amino acids long. Written as DNA, the CDR3 is TGTGCCAGCAGCCAAGGACTGATCTCTGGAAACACCATATATTTT. Translating gives CASSQGLISGNTIYF.

The V gene is TRBV6-2 or TRBV6-3, the J gene TRBJ2-5, with 16 bases aligning to TRBD2. With 5 bases clipped from V and 1 base from J, the junction kept 4 bases outside the gene matches. The CDR3 covers 17 residues. Germline CDR1 MNHEY, CDR2 SVGEGT. The CDR3, as DNA: TGTGCCAGCAGTCCGGGACTAGCGGGAGGGACCCAAGAGACCCAGTACTTC. It specifies CASSPGLAGGTQETQYF.